This is a list of T cell receptor beta chains from one sample in a study of shared clonotypes between healthy human individuals. TCRdb's table, derived via immunoSEQ multiplex PCR, lists solely in-frame clones and lacks some. The sample records roughly 1,500,000 clones, 98% being singletons. The sequenced sample was naive CD4+ T cells sorted from blood. These receptors were taken from a man aged 25 to 45 in good health. The CDR3 runs from the conserved cysteine through the conserved F or W. Each record gives: J gene, V gene, D gene, clone size, CDR3 protein, CDR3 DNA. D genes are given only for firm matches. A row's size may be missing; if present it is once, few, many or a size class.

j_gene: TRBJ2-3; v_gene: TRBV5-5; d_gene: .; abundance: .; CDR3aa: CASSGAGSTDTQYF; CDR3nt: TGTGCCTCGTCGGGGGCTGGTAGCACAGATACGCAGTATTTT
j_gene: TRBJ2-4; v_gene: TRBV11-2; d_gene: TRBD1; abundance: .; CDR3aa: CASSSYRGPTSKNIQYF; CDR3nt: TGTGCCAGCAGCTCCTACAGGGGGCCAACCTCCAAAAACATTCAGTACTTC
j_gene: TRBJ2-7; v_gene: TRBV9; d_gene: .; abundance: once; CDR3aa: CASSVVGGSYEQYF; CDR3nt: TGTGCCAGCAGCGTAGTGGGGGGCTCCTACGAGCAGTACTTC
j_gene: TRBJ2-1; v_gene: TRBV6-5; d_gene: TRBD2; abundance: .; CDR3aa: CASSTSGLVNEQFF; CDR3nt: TGTGCCAGCAGCACATCGGGACTAGTGAATGAGCAGTTCTTC
j_gene: TRBJ2-7; v_gene: TRBV6-5; d_gene: .; abundance: .; CDR3aa: CASSEPGRTYEQYF; CDR3nt: TGTGCCAGCAGTGAGCCGGGCCGCACCTACGAGCAGTACTTC
j_gene: TRBJ2-3; v_gene: TRBV7-2; d_gene: .; abundance: .; CDR3aa: CASSLEGTFPTDTQYF; CDR3nt: TGTGCCAGCAGCTTAGAGGGGACGTTCCCCACAGATACGCAGTATTTT
j_gene: TRBJ1-3; v_gene: TRBV10-3; d_gene: .; abundance: .; CDR3aa: CAISGDSGNTIYF; CDR3nt: TGTGCCATCAGTGGGGATTCTGGAAACACCATATATTTT
j_gene: TRBJ2-1; v_gene: TRBV6-5; d_gene: .; abundance: .; CDR3aa: CASSSQHGEQFF; CDR3nt: TGTGCCAGCAGCTCACAACACGGTGAGCAGTTCTTC
j_gene: TRBJ1-1; v_gene: TRBV4-2; d_gene: .; abundance: .; CDR3aa: CASSQVRGNTEAFF; CDR3nt: TGTGCCAGCAGCCAAGTGAGGGGAAACACTGAAGCTTTCTTT
j_gene: TRBJ2-7; v_gene: TRBV28; d_gene: TRBD2; abundance: .; CDR3aa: CASTRVIAGANYEQYF; CDR3nt: TGTGCCAGCACCCGAGTTATAGCGGGAGCTAACTACGAGCAGTACTTC